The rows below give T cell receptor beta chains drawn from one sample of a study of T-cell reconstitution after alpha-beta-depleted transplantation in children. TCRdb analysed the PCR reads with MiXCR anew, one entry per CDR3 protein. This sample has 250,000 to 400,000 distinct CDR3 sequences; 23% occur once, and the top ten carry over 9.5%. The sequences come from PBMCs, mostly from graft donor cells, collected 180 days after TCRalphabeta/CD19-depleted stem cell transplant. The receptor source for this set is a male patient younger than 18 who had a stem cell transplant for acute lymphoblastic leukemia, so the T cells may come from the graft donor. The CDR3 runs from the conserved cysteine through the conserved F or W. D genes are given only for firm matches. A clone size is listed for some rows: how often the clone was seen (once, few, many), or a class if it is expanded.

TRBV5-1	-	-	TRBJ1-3	CASSLRDTSGNTIYF	TGCGCCAGCAGCCTCCGGGACACCTCTGGAAACACCATATATTTT
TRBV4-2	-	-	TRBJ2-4	CASSQGSNSKNIQYF	TGTGCCAGCAGCCAAGGAAGTAATTCCAAAAACATTCAGTACTTC
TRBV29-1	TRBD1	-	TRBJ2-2	CSGDRQGRRFANTGELFF	TGCAGCGGTGACCGACAGGGGCGGAGGTTCGCGAACACCGGGGAGCTGTTTTTT
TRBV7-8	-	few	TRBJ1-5	CASSLARGQPQHF	TGTGCCAGCAGCTTAGCTCGGGGTCAGCCCCAGCATTTT
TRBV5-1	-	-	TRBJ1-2	CASSLVQGLNYGYTF	TGCGCCAGCAGCTTGGTTCAGGGGCTTAACTATGGCTACACCTTC
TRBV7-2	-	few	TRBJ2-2	CASSSPTGELFF	TGTGCCAGCAGCTCGCCGACCGGGGAGCTGTTTTTT
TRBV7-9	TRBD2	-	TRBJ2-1	CASTVGGEQFF	TGTGCCAGCACAGTGGGGGGGGAGCAGTTCTTC
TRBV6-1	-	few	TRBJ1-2	CATSVDRLYGYTF	TGTGCCACCTCGGTCGACAGGCTCTATGGCTACACCTTC
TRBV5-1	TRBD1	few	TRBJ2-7	CASSLALGTGGDEQYF	TGCGCCAGCAGCTTGGCCTTAGGGACAGGGGGCGACGAGCAGTACTTC
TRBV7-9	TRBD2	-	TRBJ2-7	CASSYMPGAGLSYEQYF	TGTGCCAGCAGCTACATGCCAGGAGCGGGACTCTCCTACGAGCAGTACTTC
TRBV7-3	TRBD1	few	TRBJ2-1	CASSPYRGTGRSEQFF	TGTGCCAGCAGCCCATATAGGGGGACAGGGCGGAGTGAGCAGTTCTTC
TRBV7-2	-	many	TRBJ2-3	CASRQAPVTDTQYF	TGTGCCAGCCGACAGGCACCGGTCACAGATACGCAGTATTTT
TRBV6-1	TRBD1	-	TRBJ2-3	CASRTGVSDTQYF	TGTGCCAGCAGAACAGGGGTCTCAGATACGCAGTATTTT
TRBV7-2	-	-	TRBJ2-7	CASSLEQLSSYEQYF	TGTGCCAGCAGCTTAGAACAGTTATCCTCCTACGAGCAGTACTTC
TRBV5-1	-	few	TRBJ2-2	CASKFPWGSGELFF	TGCGCCAGCAAATTCCCGTGGGGTTCCGGGGAGCTGTTTTTT
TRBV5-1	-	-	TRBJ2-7	CASSLAWGYEQYF	TGCGCCAGCAGCTTGGCCTGGGGCTACGAGCAGTACTTC
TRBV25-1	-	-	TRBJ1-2	CASSEYEGFFGYGYTF	TGTGCCAGCAGTGAATATGAAGGATTTTTTGGCTATGGCTACACCTTC